Below, 13 T cell receptor beta chains from the same sample are listed, as sequenced in a study of shared clonotypes between healthy human individuals (dated by TCRdb to 2019 to 2021). The library was built by means of the immunoSEQ multiplex PCR assay. TCRdb re-hosts the immuneACCESS table, in-frame sequences only. Its copies lack some clones; in the studies checked, an unresolved V gene accounts for under half of them, and the cause for the rest is not known. For this sample there are roughly 1,000,000 clones; around 78% appear just once. The top ten constitute approximately 0.52% of the sample. Sequencing was done on a sample of memory CD4+ T cells from PBMCs. This specimen's cell subset or site label, per the study, means: CD45RA-negative fraction. These receptors were obtained from a man aged 18-30 years in good health. Some clones in this sample may be carry-over from other donors' samples.

The genes are TRBV2 and TRBJ1-1; 8 nucleotides agree with TRBD1. V was pared by 8 bases and J by 13 bases, with 12 bases of the junction left unmatched. CDR1 is SNHLY and CDR2 is FYNNEI in the germline V gene. The CDR3 has 12 residues. The CDR3 protein is CASATVRTGLFF. The CDR3 bases are TGTGCCAGCGCAACCGTCAGGACAGGGCTTTTCTTT.

This clone showed up just a few times. J is TRBJ2-5 and V is TRBV19, with 8 bases aligning to TRBD1. CDR1 LNHDA and CDR2 SQIVND come from the germline V gene (reference sequence). The V gene end was trimmed by 6 bases and the J gene end by 2 bases; junction bases not matched to a gene: 11. The CDR3 consists of 16 residues. This CDR3 reads CASSLDGTGGQETQYF. The CDR3 DNA is TGTGCCAGTAGCCTCGATGGGACAGGCGGGCAAGAGACCCAGTACTTC. The whole variable domain, filled in from reference TRBV19 and TRBJ2-5, reads DGGITQSPKYLFRKEGQNVTLSCEQNLNHDAMYWYRQDPGQGLRLIYYSQIVNDFQKGDIAEGYSVSREKKESFPLTVTSAQKNPTAFYLCASSLDGTGGQETQYFGPGTRLLVL.

The chain employs TRBV28 and TRBJ2-7, with 7 bases aligning to TRBD1. The germline V gene encodes CDR1 MDHEN and CDR2 SYDVKM. V lost 2 bases, J lost 2 bases, and 6 bases stayed unmatched. The CDR3 runs to 15 residues. CDR3 region: CASSLRTGAAYEQYF. CDR3 in DNA: TGTGCCAGCAGTTTACGGACAGGCGCAGCCTACGAGCAGTACTTC.

The chain uses TRBV7-2 and TRBJ2-1, with 8 bases matching TRBD2. The CDR3 has 14 residues. Losses at the gene ends were 2 bases for V and 7 bases for J; bases not matched to a gene: 4. CDR1 and CDR2 (germline): SGHTA, FQGNSA. As DNA, the CDR3 is TGTGCCAGCAGCTTAAGCGGGAGTGCAAATGAGCAGTTCTTC. Residues: CASSLSGSANEQFF.

This clone was seen more than once but under ten times. The J gene is TRBJ2-5, the V gene TRBV2; 11 bases match TRBD2. Germline CDR1 and CDR2: SNHLY and FYNNEI. The J segment lost 1 base and the V segment lost 4 bases, leaving 5 bases of the junction unmatched. The CDR3 extends over 16 amino acids. Here the CDR3 DNA reads TGTGCCAGCAGTGTGCCTAGCGGGAGGCCCCAAGAGACCCAGTACTTC. Its protein product is CASSVPSGRPQETQYF.

This chain connects TRBV6-1 to TRBJ1-3, with D perhaps TRBD1 (5 bases). Germline V gene data show CDR1 as MNHNS and CDR2 as SASEGT. The CDR3 is 15 residues long. V lost 7 bases and J lost 3, with 16 bases in between. CDR3 DNA: TGTGCCAGCACCCGGCAGGGTGCGGGTGGAAACACCATATATTTT. Translating gives CASTRQGAGGNTIYF.

The gene calls are TRBV5-8 and TRBJ1-2; the D is unclear. This CDR3 is 15 amino acids long. V lost 0 bases, J lost 4 bases, and 13 bases lay in between. The V gene's germline CDR1 is SGHTS and CDR2 YDEGEE. The CDR3 bases are TGTGCCAGCAGCTTGGGCCGTCGGGGAGTCTATGGCTACACCTTC. It codes for CASSLGRRGVYGYTF. Full variable domain (outside the CDR3, taken from reference TRBV5-8 and TRBJ1-2): EAGVTQSPTHLIKTRGQQATLRCSPISGHTSVYWYQQALGLGLQFLLWYDEGEERNRGNFPPRFSGRQFPNYSSELNVNALELEDSALYLCASSLGRRGVYGYTFGSGTRLTVV.

The chain is built from TRBV5-1 and TRBJ2-5, with TRBD1 identical over 7 bases. The germline V gene has CDR1 SGHRS and CDR2 YFSETQ. This CDR3 contains 14 residues. Unmatched junction bases numbered 4, after V lost 4 bases and J lost 1 base. In DNA, the CDR3 is TGCGCCAGCAGCCCCGGGACAGCCCAAGAGACCCAGTACTTC. This gives the protein CASSPGTAQETQYF.

This rearrangement joins TRBV5-1 to TRBJ1-1, with a possible D match to TRBD1 (6 bases). This CDR3 region has 17 residues. Germline CDR1 and CDR2: SGHRS and YFSETQ. With 0 bases removed from V and 5 bases from J, the gap between germline ends came to 20 bases. CDR3 region: CASSLATGITQGTEAFF. In DNA form, the CDR3 reads TGCGCCAGCAGCTTGGCAACAGGGATCACCCAGGGAACTGAAGCTTTCTTT.

The chain employs TRBV2 and TRBJ1-4; D uncertain. This CDR3 contains 11 residues. V was clipped by 8 bases and J by 4 bases, with 5 bases between them. CDR1 and CDR2 (germline): SNHLY, FYNNEI. The CDR3 DNA is TGTGCCAGCCGGTTTAATGAAAAACTGTTTTTT. Its translation is CASRFNEKLFF.

The chain joins TRBV2 to TRBJ2-7; TRBD2 agrees at 8 bases. The CDR3 consists of 15 residues. V was pared by 1 base and J by 3 bases, with 5 bases of the junction left unmatched. Germline CDR1 reads SNHLY; CDR2 reads FYNNEI. As DNA, the CDR3 is TGTGCCAGCAGTGAAGAGGCGGGAGGAGTCTACGAGCAGTACTTC. This translates into CASSEEAGGVYEQYF.

This clone was observed once. J is TRBJ2-2 and V is TRBV7-9, with D unresolved. CDR3 length: 15 amino acids. Trimming left V 1 base short and J 3 bases short, with 9 bases between. Germline V gene lookup returns CDR1 SEHNR and CDR2 FQNEAQ (reference sequence). The CDR3 is CASSLGDSDTGELFF. CDR3 coding DNA: TGTGCCAGCAGCTTAGGCGACTCCGACACCGGGGAGCTGTTTTTT. Supplemented by reference TRBV7-9 and TRBJ2-2, the full variable domain reads DTGVSQNPRHKITKRGQNVTFRCDPISEHNRLYWYRQTLGQGPEFLTYFQNEAQLEKSRLLSDRFSAERPKGSFSTLEIQRTEQGDSAMYLCASSLGDSDTGELFFGEGSRLTVL.

V gene TRBV27 combines with J gene TRBJ2-2, with D perhaps given as TRBD1 or TRBD2 (6 bases each). The germline CDR1 and CDR2 sequences are MNHEY and SMNVEV (reference sequence). There are 20 residues in the CDR3. Trimming removed 6 bases from V and 0 bases from J, with 26 bases in between. DNA for the CDR3: TGTGCCAGCAGCCCCATAGGGGGGTGGGTGGAGCATTCGAACACCGGGGAGCTGTTTTTT. Its translation is CASSPIGGWVEHSNTGELFF.